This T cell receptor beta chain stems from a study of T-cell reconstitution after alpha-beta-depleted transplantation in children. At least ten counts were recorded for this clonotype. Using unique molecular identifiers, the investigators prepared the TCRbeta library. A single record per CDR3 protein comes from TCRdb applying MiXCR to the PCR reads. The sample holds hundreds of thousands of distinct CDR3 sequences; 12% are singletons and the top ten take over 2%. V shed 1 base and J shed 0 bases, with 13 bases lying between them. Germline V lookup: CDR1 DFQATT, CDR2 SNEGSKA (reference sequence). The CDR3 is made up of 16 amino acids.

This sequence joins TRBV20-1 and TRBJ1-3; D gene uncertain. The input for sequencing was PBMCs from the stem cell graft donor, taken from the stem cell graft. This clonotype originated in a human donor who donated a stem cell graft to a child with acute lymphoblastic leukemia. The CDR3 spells CSARGPRLSSGNTIYF. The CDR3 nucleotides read TGCAGTGCTAGAGGCCCAAGGCTCAGCTCTGGAAACACCATATATTTT.